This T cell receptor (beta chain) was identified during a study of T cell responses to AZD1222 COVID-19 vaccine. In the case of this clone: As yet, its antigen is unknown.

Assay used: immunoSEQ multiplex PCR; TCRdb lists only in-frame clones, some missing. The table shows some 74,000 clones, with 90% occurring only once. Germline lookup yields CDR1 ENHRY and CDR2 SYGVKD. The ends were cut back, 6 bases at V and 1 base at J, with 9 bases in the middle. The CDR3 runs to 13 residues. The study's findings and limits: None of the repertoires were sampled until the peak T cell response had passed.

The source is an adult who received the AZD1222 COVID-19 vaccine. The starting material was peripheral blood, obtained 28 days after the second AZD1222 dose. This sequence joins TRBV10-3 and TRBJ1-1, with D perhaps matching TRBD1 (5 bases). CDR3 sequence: CAIRDTPNTEAFF. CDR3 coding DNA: TGTGCCATCAGGGACACCCCGAACACTGAAGCTTTCTTT.